The text below deals with one T cell receptor beta chain. The data originate from a study of blood T cell repertoires in COVID-19. About the research overall: Donors in the United States, Italy and Spain gave samples during acute or convalescent COVID-19. PBMCs, B-cell-depleted T cells, or T cells were the source of the cDNA or gDNA that made up the material.

The CDR3 covers 16 residues. The V gene's germline CDR1 is LNHDA and CDR2 SQIVND (reference sequence). V lost 6 bases and J lost 0; bases outside the gene matches: 10. Seattle's enrolled individuals joined amid active infection and were then monitored longitudinally. Per the study methods: Nucleated cell counts were estimated from reference gene primer amplification. Using immunoSEQ multiplex PCR, the repertoire was profiled, and TCRdb retains in-frame clones only, with some absent. V, J and clone size are those of that table, while D and trimming were read from the DNA. Found here are 350,000 or so clones, approximately 88% of them singletons; the top ten hold 1.5% to 2%.

Sequencing input: peripheral blood. The rearrangement joins TRBV19 to TRBJ2-5; 7 nucleotides line up with TRBD2. The sequence was obtained from a woman younger than 45 with COVID-19, enrolled during active disease. The CDR3 sequence: CASRKGAGTYQETQYF. The CDR3 nucleotides are TGTGCCAGTAGGAAAGGAGCGGGGACGTACCAAGAGACCCAGTACTTC.